The text below deals with one T cell receptor beta chain. It has no known antigen specificity. Base quality data are lacking; no much larger clone is found one base away. One collaborating source in Seattle enrolled patients during active infection and followed them longitudinally through the course of disease. Each collaborating institution followed its own protocols to collect whole blood in K2EDTA tubes. For TCRbeta analysis, collaborators shipped samples as frozen whole blood, isolated PBMCs, or DNA extracted from either of those sample types. The source of the sample is a study of blood T cell repertoires in COVID-19 (dated by TCRdb to 2019 to 2021). Context from the whole study: Collaborator samples came from the United States, Italy and Spain and covered acute and convalescent phases of COVID-19. The material from the prospective study consisted of cDNA or gDNA derived from T cells, B-cell-depleted T cells, or PBMCs. Subjects who had been exposed to COVID-19, were actively infected with it, or had recovered from it provided the deeply sampled blood TCRbeta repertoires that made up the dataset. The repertoires were released in a freely available public database intended as a resource for research on the immune response to SARS-CoV-2. The samples were drawn from the first 160 participants of the ongoing ImmuneRACE study and from under 1,500 subjects provided by 6 global collaborators. A de-identified subject ID, COVID-19 status, age in years and sex were almost always included in the sample metadata. Where available, HLA class I and class II types were obtained from metadata supplied by the sample provider rather than from assay-based typing.

From cysteine to phenylalanine, the CDR3 is 14 amino acids long. Of the read, only the CDR3 DNA is kept; its 42 bases are in frame from base 1. The CDR1 and CDR2 encoded by the germline V gene are ENHRY and SYGVKD. Between the V and J ends, shortened by 5 bases and 2 bases respectively, the junction contains 12 bases. TCRbeta CDR3 regions were amplified from genomic DNA using the immunoSEQ Assay, a bias-controlled multiplex PCR. Regarding the original processing steps: The number of nucleated cells in each sample was estimated from the amplification of reference gene primers within the assay. To quantify the absolute abundance of each unique TCRbeta CDR3 rearrangement, sequence reads were collapsed and filtered. Productive Simpson clonality was computed per sample as the square root of Simpson's diversity index over productive rearrangements. TCRdb retrieved this table from immuneACCESS and kept in-frame rearrangements only. Not all clones are present; in checked studies, unresolved V genes account for under half, and no reason is known for the remainder. V, J and clone size were drawn from that table, and D and trimming were deduced from the DNA. This sample holds over 60,000 clones; 84% were observed only once. More than 10% of the sample is in the top ten clones.

What the authors observed across the whole study: The quantity of clinical and demographic metadata differed by source and by participant and was supplied without curation.

The source of this sequence is a man aged 45-60 years with COVID-19, enrolled during active disease. Sequenced material: peripheral blood. The chain is assembled from TRBV10-3 and TRBJ1-2; tentative D gene TRBD1, with 6 bases matching. The CDR3 sequence is CAISWGHENYGYTF. The base sequence is TGTGCCATCAGTTGGGGACATGAGAACTATGGCTACACCTTC.